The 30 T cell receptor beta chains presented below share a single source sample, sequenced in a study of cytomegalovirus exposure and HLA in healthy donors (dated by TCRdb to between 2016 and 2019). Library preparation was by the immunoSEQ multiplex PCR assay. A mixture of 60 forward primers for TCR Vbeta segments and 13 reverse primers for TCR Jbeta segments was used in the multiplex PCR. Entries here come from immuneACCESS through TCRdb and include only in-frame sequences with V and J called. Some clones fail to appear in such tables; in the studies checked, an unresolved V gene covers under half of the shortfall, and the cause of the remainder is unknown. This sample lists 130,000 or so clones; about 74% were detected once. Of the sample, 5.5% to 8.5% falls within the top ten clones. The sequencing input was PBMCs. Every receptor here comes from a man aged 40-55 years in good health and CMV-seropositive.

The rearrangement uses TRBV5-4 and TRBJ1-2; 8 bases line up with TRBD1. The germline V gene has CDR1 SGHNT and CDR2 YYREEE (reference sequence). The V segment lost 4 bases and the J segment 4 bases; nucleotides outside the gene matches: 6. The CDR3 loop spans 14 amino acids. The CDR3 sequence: CASSPPGTGYGYTF. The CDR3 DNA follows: TGTGCCAGCAGCCCCCCCGGGACAGGCTATGGCTACACCTTC.

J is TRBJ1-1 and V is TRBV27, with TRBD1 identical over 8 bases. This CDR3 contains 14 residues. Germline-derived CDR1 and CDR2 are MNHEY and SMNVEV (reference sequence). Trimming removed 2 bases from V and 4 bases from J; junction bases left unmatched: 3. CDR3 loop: CASSLDRGFTEAFF. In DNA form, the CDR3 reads TGTGCCAGCAGTTTAGACAGGGGTTTCACTGAAGCTTTCTTT.

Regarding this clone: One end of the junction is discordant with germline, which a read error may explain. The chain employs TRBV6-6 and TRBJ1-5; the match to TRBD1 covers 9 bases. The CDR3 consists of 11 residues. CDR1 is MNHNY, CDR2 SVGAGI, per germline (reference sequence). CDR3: CASGPGQGFDF. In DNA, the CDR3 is TGTGCCAGCGGCCCGGGACAGGGCTTTGATTTT.

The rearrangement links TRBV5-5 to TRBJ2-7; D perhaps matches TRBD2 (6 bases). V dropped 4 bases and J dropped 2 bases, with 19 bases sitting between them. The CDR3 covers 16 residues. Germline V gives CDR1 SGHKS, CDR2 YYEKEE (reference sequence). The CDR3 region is CASSQRGDSFPYEQYF. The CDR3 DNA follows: TGTGCCAGCAGCCAACGAGGGGACTCGTTCCCCTACGAGCAGTACTTC.

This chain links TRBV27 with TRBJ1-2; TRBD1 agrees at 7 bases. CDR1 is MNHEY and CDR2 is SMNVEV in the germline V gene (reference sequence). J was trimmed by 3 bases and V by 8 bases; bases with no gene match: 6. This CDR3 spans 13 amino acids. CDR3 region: CASRTGDDYGYTF. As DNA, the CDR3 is TGTGCCAGCCGTACAGGGGACGACTATGGCTACACCTTC.

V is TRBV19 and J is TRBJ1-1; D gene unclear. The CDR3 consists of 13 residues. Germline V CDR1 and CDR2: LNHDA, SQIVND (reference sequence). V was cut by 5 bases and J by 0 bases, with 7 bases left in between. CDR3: CASSPYMNTEAFF. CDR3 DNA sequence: TGTGCCAGTAGTCCGTACATGAACACTGAAGCTTTCTTT.

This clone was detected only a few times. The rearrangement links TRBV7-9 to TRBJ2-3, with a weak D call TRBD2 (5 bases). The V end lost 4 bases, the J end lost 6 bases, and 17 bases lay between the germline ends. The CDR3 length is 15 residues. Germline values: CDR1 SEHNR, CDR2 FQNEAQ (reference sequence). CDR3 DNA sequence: TGTGCCAGCAGCTCCCGTCCCGACGGGGTGGATACGCAGTATTTT. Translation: CASSSRPDGVDTQYF.

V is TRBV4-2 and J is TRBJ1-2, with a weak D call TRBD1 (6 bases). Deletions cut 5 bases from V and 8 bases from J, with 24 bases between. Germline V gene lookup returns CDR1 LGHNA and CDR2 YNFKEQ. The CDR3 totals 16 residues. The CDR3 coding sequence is TGTGCCAGCAGCGAACAAGAAGGGAACAGGGAGTTGGGCTACACCTTC. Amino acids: CASSEQEGNRELGYTF.

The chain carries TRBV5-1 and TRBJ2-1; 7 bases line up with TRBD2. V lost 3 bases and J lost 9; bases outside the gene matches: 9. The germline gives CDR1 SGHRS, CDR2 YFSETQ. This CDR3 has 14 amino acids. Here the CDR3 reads CASSSLPGGIEQFF. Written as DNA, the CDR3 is TGCGCCAGCAGCTCCCTCCCGGGAGGTATTGAGCAGTTCTTC.

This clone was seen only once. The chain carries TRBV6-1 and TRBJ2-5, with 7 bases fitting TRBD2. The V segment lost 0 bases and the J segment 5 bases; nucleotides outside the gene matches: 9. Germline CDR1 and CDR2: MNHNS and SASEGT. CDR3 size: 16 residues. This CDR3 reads CASSEATRLASETQYF. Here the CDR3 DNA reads TGTGCCAGCAGTGAAGCGACCCGACTAGCATCGGAGACCCAGTACTTC.

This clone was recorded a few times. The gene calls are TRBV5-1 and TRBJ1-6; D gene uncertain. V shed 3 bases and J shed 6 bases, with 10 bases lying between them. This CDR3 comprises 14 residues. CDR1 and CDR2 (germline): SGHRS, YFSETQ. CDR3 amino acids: CASSYVSGNSPLHF. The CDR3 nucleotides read TGCGCCAGCAGCTATGTGTCGGGTAATTCACCCCTCCACTTT.

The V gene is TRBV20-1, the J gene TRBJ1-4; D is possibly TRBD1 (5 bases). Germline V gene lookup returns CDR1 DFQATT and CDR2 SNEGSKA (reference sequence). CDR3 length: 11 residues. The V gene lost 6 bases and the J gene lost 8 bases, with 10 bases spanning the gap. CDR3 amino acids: CSARQGEKLFF. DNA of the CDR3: TGCAGTGCCCGTCAGGGAGAAAAACTGTTTTTT.

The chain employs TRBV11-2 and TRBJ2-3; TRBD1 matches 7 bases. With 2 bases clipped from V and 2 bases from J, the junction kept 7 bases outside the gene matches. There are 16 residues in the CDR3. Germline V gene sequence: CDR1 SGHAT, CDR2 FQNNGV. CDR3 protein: CASSLRGQGNTDTQYF. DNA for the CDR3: TGTGCCAGCAGCTTAAGGGGGCAGGGGAACACAGATACGCAGTATTTT.

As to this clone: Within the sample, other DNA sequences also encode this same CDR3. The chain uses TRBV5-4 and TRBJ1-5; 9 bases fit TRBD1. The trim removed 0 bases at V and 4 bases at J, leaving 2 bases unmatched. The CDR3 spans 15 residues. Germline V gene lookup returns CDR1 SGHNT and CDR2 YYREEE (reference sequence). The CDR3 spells CASSLGGQGNQPQHF. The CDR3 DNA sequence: TGTGCCAGCAGCTTGGGGGGACAGGGAAATCAGCCCCAGCATTTT.

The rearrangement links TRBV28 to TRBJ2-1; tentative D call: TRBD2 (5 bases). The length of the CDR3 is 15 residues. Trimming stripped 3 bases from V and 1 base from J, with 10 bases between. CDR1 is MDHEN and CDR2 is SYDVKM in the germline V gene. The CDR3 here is CASSFARTSYNEQFF. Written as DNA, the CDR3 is TGTGCCAGCAGTTTTGCGCGGACTTCCTACAATGAGCAGTTCTTC.

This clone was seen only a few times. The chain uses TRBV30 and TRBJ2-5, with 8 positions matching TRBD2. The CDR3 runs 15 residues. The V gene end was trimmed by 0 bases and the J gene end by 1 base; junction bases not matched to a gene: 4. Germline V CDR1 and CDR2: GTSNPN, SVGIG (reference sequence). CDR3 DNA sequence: TGTGCCTGGAGTGTACTTAGCGGGGTCCAAGAGACCCAGTACTTC. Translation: CAWSVLSGVQETQYF.

CDR3 amino acids: CASSPSRQLAYEQYF. CDR3 DNA sequence: TGTGCCAGCTCACCATCCCGACAGTTAGCCTACGAGCAGTACTTC. The genes are TRBV18 and TRBJ2-7; the D gene is possibly TRBD1 (5 bases). CDR3 length: 15 residues. The germline CDR1 and CDR2 sequences are KGHSH and LQKENI. Trimming stripped 2 bases from V and 2 bases from J, with 13 bases between.

The CDR3 DNA sequence: TGTGCCAGCAGCTTAAGTAGCCCCGGGGACGAGCAGTACTTC. Translated, it gives CASSLSSPGDEQYF. This rearrangement joins TRBV7-9 to TRBJ2-7; a possible D gene is TRBD2 (5 bases). CDR3 length equals 14 residues. V was shortened by 2 bases and J by 5 bases, with 13 bases between the two germline ends. The germline CDR1 and CDR2 sequences are SEHNR and FQNEAQ (reference sequence).

The CDR3 loop reads CASRLTSGNSPLHF. In nucleotides, the CDR3 is TGTGCCAGCAGGTTAACTTCAGGGAATTCACCCCTCCACTTT. The chain is built from TRBV2 and TRBJ1-6; tentative D call: TRBD1 (5 bases). The CDR3 totals 14 residues. Deletions cut 6 bases from V and 7 bases from J, with 13 bases between. Germline V gene sequence: CDR1 SNHLY, CDR2 FYNNEI.

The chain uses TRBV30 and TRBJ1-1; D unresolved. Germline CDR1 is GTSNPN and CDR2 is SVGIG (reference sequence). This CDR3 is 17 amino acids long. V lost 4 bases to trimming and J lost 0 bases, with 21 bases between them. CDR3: CAWKNKGGLGMNTEAFF. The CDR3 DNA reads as TGTGCCTGGAAGAATAAAGGCGGTCTTGGCATGAACACTGAAGCTTTCTTT.

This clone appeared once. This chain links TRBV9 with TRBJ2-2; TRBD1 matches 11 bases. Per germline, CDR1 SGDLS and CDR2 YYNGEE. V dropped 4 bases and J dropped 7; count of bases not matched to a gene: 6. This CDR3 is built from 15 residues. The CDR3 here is CASSSGQGVGGELFF. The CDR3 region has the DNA TGTGCCAGCAGCTCGGGACAGGGGGTCGGCGGGGAGCTGTTTTTT.

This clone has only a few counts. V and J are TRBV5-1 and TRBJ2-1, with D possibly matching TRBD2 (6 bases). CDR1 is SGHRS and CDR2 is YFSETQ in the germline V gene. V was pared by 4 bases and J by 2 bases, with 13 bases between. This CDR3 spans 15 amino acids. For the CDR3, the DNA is TGCGCCAGCAGCGAGGGACTCCGAACCTACAATGAGCAGTTCTTC. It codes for CASSEGLRTYNEQFF.

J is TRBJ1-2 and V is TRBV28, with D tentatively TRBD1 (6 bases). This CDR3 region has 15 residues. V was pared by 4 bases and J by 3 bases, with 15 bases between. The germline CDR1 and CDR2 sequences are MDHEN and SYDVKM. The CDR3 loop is CASSSPSGTHYGYTF. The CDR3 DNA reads TGTGCCAGCAGTTCCCCCTCCGGGACACACTATGGCTACACCTTC.

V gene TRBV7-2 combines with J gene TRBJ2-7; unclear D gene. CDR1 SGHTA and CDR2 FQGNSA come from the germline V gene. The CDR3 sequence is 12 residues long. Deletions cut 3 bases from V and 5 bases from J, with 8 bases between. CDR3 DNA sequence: TGTGCCAGCAGCTTGAACAGAAACGAGCAGTACTTC. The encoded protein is CASSLNRNEQYF.

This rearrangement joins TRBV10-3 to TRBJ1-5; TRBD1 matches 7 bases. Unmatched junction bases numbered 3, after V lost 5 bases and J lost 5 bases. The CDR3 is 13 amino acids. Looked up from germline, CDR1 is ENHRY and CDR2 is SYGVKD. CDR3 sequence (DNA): TGTGCCATCAGTCAGGGGGTGGATCAGCCCCAGCATTTT. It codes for CAISQGVDQPQHF.

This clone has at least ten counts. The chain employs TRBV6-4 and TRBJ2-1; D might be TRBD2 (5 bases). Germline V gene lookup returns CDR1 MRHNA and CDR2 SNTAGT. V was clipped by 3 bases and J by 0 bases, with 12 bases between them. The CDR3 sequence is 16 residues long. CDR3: CASSEARGFSYNEQFF. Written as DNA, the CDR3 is TGTGCCAGCAGTGAAGCTCGAGGGTTCTCCTACAATGAGCAGTTCTTC.

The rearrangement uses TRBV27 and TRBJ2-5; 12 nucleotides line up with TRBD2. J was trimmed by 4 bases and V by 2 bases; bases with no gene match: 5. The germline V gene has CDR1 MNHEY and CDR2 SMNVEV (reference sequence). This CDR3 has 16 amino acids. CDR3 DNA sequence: TGTGCCAGCAGTTTACTAGCGGGGGGGCTGGGAGAGACCCAGTACTTC. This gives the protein CASSLLAGGLGETQYF.

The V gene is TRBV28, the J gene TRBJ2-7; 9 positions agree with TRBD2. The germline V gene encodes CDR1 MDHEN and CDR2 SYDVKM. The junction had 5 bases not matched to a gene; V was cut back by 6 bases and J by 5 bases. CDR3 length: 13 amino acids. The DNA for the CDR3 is TGTGCCAGCAGGGCTAGCGGGACCCACGAGCAGTACTTC. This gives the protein CASRASGTHEQYF.

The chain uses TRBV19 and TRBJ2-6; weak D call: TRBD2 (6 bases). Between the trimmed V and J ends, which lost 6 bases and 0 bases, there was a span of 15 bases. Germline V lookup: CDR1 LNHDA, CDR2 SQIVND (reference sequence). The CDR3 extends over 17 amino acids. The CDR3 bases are TGTGCCAGTAGCTCCCGGGACTTTAGCTCTGGGGCCAACGTCCTGACTTTC. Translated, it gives CASSSRDFSSGANVLTF.

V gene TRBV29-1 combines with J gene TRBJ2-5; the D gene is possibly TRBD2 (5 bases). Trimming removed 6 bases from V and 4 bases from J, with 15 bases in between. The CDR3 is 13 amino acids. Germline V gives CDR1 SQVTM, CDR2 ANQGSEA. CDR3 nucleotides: TGCAGCGTATACGTACACGGACTAGAGACCCAGTACTTC. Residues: CSVYVHGLETQYF.